This TCR beta chain was captured by sequencing in a study of cytomegalovirus exposure and HLA in healthy donors. The V segment lost 4 bases and the J segment 4 bases; nucleotides outside the gene matches: 12. CDR1 is SGHRS and CDR2 is YFSETQ in the germline V gene. This CDR3 comprises 16 residues. Profiling relied on immunoSEQ multiplex PCR, and the TCRdb table lists in-frame clones only, not all of them. Here the sample spans fewer than 150,000 clones, 70% to 85% being singletons. This receptor was taken from a man aged 25 to 40 in good health and CMV-seropositive. The sample consisted of PBMCs. The chain has TRBV5-1 and TRBJ2-5, with TRBD2 matching over 8 bases. The CDR3 region is CASSTGGVWAGETQYF. The CDR3 region has the DNA TGCGCCAGCAGCACGGGGGGGGTATGGGCCGGAGAGACCCAGTACTTC.